The 13 T cell receptor beta chains in this list originate from one sample, sequenced in a study of T cell responses to AZD1222 COVID-19 vaccine. Profiling relied on immunoSEQ multiplex PCR, and the TCRdb table lists in-frame clones only, not all of them. The data show fewer than 120,000 clones, 80% to 90% seen once. Sample: peripheral blood, taken 28 days after the second AZD1222 dose. Receptor source: an adult who received the AZD1222 COVID-19 vaccine.

The rearrangement joins TRBV7-3 to TRBJ1-6; D not certain. Germline loops: CDR1 SGHTA, CDR2 FQGTGA. The V gene lost 5 bases and the J gene lost 6 bases, with 11 bases spanning the gap. The CDR3 has 14 amino acids. CDR3 nucleotides: TGTGCCAGCAGCGTAGGAGGAATTAATTCACCCCTCCACTTT. Protein sequence: CASSVGGINSPLHF.

The V and J genes are TRBV19 and TRBJ2-2; 12 bases line up with TRBD2. The CDR3 spans 15 residues. V was pared by 6 bases and J by 6 bases, with 5 bases of the junction left unmatched. The germline CDR1 and CDR2 sequences are LNHDA and SQIVND (reference sequence). The CDR3 nucleotides are TGTGCCAGTAGCAGACTAGCGGGAGAAGCCGGGGAGCTGTTTTTT. This sequence encodes CASSRLAGEAGELFF.

This sequence joins TRBV6-1 and TRBJ1-5; TRBD1 matches 8 bases. The CDR3 has 15 residues. Germline CDR1 reads MNHNS; CDR2 reads SASEGT. V shed 3 bases, J shed 6 bases, and the junction held 7 bases outside the gene matches. CDR3 residues: CASSEARGHGQPQHF. DNA of the CDR3: TGTGCCAGCAGTGAGGCCAGGGGGCACGGTCAGCCCCAGCATTTT.

The CDR3 spells CASSRTRAVGDGYTF. The DNA for the CDR3 is TGTGCCAGCAGCCGAACCAGAGCTGTTGGGGATGGCTACACCTTC. V and J are TRBV14 and TRBJ1-2; no clear D. The V end lost 4 bases, the J end lost 6 bases, and 18 bases lay between the germline ends. CDR3 length: 15 residues. Germline values: CDR1 SGHDN, CDR2 FVKESK.

V and J are TRBV28 and TRBJ1-5; D ambiguous. Trimming took 5 bases from V and 3 from J, leaving 11 bases between them. The CDR3 runs 14 residues. Germline CDR1 MDHEN, CDR2 SYDVKM. The chain's CDR3 is CASSPRSVNQPQHF. The CDR3 DNA is TGTGCCAGCAGTCCCCGTTCCGTCAATCAGCCCCAGCATTTT.

V and J are TRBV5-1 and TRBJ2-5; the D gene is possibly TRBD1 (6 bases). Trimming took off 5 bases at V and 5 bases at J, with 22 bases between the two ends. This CDR3 contains 16 residues. CDR1 and CDR2 from the germline V gene are SGHRS and YFSETQ. The CDR3 nucleotides read TGCGCCAGCAGGCCGACTCAGGGGAATTCCGCCGAGACCCAGTACTTC. Residues: CASRPTQGNSAETQYF.

This clone occurred once. This rearrangement joins TRBV18 to TRBJ1-3, with D possibly matching TRBD1 (5 bases). CDR1 KGHSH and CDR2 LQKENI come from the germline V gene. The V end was cut by 3 bases, the J end by 0 bases, with 12 bases between. This CDR3 is 16 amino acids long. The CDR3 DNA reads TGTGCCAGCTCACCTTTTGACAGAAGCTCTGGAAACACCATATATTTT. Protein sequence: CASSPFDRSSGNTIYF. The full variable domain, its missing parts supplied by reference TRBV18 and TRBJ1-3, is NAGVMQNPRHLVRRRGQEARLRCSPMKGHSHVYWYRQLPEEGLKFMVYLQKENIIDESGMPKERFSAEFPKEGPSILRIQQVVRGDSAAYFCASSPFDRSSGNTIYFGEGSWLTVV.

This clone has just one count. The rearrangement joins TRBV5-1 to TRBJ1-2; 10 nucleotides match TRBD1. Per the germline V gene, CDR1 is SGHRS and CDR2 is YFSETQ. This CDR3 region has 17 residues. Germline trimming cut 3 bases from V and 4 bases from J; bases unmatched to any gene: 12. The CDR3, as DNA: TGCGCCAGCAGCTCCCCGGGACAGGGGATCGGTAGCTATGGCTACACCTTC. This gives the protein CASSSPGQGIGSYGYTF.

The V and J genes are TRBV7-9 and TRBJ2-1; D is possibly TRBD1 (6 bases). Per the germline V gene, CDR1 is SEHNR and CDR2 is FQNEAQ (reference sequence). V lost 5 bases to trimming and J lost 8 bases, with 13 bases between them. CDR3 length equals 13 residues. CDR3 protein: CASSALTGDEQFF. DNA for the CDR3: TGTGCCAGCAGCGCCTTGACAGGAGATGAGCAGTTCTTC. Complete variable domain (other parts from reference TRBV7-9 and TRBJ2-1): DTGVSQNPRHKITKRGQNVTFRCDPISEHNRLYWYRQTLGQGPEFLTYFQNEAQLEKSRLLSDRFSAERPKGSFSTLEIQRTEQGDSAMYLCASSALTGDEQFFGPGTRLTVL.

The gene calls are TRBV5-6 and TRBJ1-2; D unresolved. The CDR3 is made up of 14 amino acids. Germline assignment: CDR1 SGHDT and CDR2 YYEEEE. The V end lost 2 bases, the J end lost 2 bases, and 10 bases lay between the germline ends. The CDR3 protein is CASSFGTGNYGYTF. As DNA, the CDR3 is TGTGCCAGCAGCTTCGGAACGGGGAACTATGGCTACACCTTC.

CDR3 bases: TGTGCCAGCAGCTCTGGGGGGCAGCCCCAGCATTTT. This gives the protein CASSSGGQPQHF. V and J are TRBV7-9 and TRBJ1-5; possibly TRBD1 for D (5 bases). The CDR3 spans 12 residues. V lost 4 bases and J lost 7, with 8 bases in between. Germline CDR1 and CDR2: SEHNR and FQNEAQ (reference sequence).

The CDR3 nucleotides read TGTGCCAGCAGGGTCGGTGAAAAACTGTTTTTT. Translated, it gives CASRVGEKLFF. This chain uses TRBV2 with TRBJ1-4; no clear D. With 6 bases removed from V and 7 bases from J, the gap between germline ends came to 6 bases. Germline V lookup: CDR1 SNHLY, CDR2 FYNNEI. The CDR3 covers 11 residues.

This clone was found once. Germline is not matched at one junction end, which may reflect a read error. The chain combines TRBV6-2 or TRBV6-3 with TRBJ2-7; D gene uncertain. Germline values: CDR1 MNHEY, CDR2 SVGEGT. This CDR3 has 14 amino acids. DNA for the CDR3: TGTGCCAGCAGTAACTCAGGTCTCTCCTACGAGCAGTACTTC. Its translation: CASSNSGLSYEQYF.